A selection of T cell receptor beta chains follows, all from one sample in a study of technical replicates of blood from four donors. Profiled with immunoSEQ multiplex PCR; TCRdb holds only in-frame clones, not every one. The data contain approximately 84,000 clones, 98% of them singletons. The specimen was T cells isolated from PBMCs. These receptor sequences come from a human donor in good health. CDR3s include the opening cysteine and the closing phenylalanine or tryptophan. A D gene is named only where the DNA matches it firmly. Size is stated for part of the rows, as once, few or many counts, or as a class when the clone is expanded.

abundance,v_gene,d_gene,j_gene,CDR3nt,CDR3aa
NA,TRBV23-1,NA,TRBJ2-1,TGCGCCAGCAGGCGGACACAGGGAAATGAGCAGTTCTTC,CASRRTQGNEQFF
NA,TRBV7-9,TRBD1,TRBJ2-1,TGTGCCAGCAGCTTACAGGACAGGCGCAACCCCGATGAGCAGTTCTTC,CASSLQDRRNPDEQFF
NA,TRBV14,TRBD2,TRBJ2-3,TGTGCCAGCAGCGATGGGACTAGCTTTCCCGCAGATACGCAGTATTTT,CASSDGTSFPADTQYF
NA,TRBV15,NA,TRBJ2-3,TGTGCCACCAGCAGAGATCTGGCGCGGAGCACAGATACGCAGTATTTT,CATSRDLARSTDTQYF
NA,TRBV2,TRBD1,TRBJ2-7,TGTGCCAGCAGAGGGGGCTTCTCCTACGAGCAGTACTTC,CASRGGFSYEQYF
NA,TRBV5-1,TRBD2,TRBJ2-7,TGCGCCAGCAAATTCGAGGCGGGGGCCTACGAGCAGTACTTC,CASKFEAGAYEQYF
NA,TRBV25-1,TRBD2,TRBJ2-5,TGTGCCAGCAGTGAATTCGGTAGCGGGGGGCAAGAGACCCAGTACTTC,CASSEFGSGGQETQYF
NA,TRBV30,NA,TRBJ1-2,TGTGCCTGTCAGGGACTTTTACATAACTATGGCTACACCTTC,CACQGLLHNYGYTF
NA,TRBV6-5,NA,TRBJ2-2,TGTGCCAGCAGCCCTGACATCCCGAACACCGGGGAGCTGTTTTTT,CASSPDIPNTGELFF
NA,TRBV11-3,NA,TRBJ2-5,TGTGCCAGCAGTGCCGGACAGCGAGAGACCCAGTACTTC,CASSAGQRETQYF
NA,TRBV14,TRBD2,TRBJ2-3,TGTGCCAGCAGCTTGGGGACTAGCCGGGGAGATACGCAGTATTTT,CASSLGTSRGDTQYF
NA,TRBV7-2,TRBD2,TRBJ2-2,TGTGCCAGCAGCTCGGGACTAGCGGGGAGAGCGAACACCGGGGAGCTGTTTTTT,CASSSGLAGRANTGELFF
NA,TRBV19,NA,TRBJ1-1,TGTGCCACCCGAGGTGGGACTGAAGCTTTCTTT,CATRGGTEAFF
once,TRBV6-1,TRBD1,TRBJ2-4,TGTGCCAGCGAGGGGACAGAAATCAAAAACATTCAGTACTTC,CASEGTEIKNIQYF
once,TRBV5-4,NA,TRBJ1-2,TGTGCCAGCAGCTTCCTAGACAGGACCTATGGCTACACCTTC,CASSFLDRTYGYTF
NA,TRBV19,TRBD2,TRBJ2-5,TGTGCCAGTAGCATGACTAGCCGGGAGACCCAGTACTTC,CASSMTSRETQYF
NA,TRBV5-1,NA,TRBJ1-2,TGCGCCAGCAGCTTGACGGCTAACTATGGCTACACCTTC,CASSLTANYGYTF
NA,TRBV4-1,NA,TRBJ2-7,TGCGCCAGCAGCCAGGGGCGCGAGCAGTACTTC,CASSQGREQYF
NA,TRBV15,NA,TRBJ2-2,TGTGCCACCAGCAGAGGTCAAGGGAGCACCGGGGAGCTGTTTTTT,CATSRGQGSTGELFF
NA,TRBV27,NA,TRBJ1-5,TGTGCCAGCAGTTCCACAATCTCGGGATACTATAGCAATCAGCCCCAGCATTTT,CASSSTISGYYSNQPQHF
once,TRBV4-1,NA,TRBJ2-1,TGCGCCAGCAGCCAAGAGGGAGATACGCTTACCTCTGAGCAGTTCTTC,CASSQEGDTLTSEQFF
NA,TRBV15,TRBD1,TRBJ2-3,TGTGCCACCAGTAATAGACAGGGGGCAGATACGCAGTATTTT,CATSNRQGADTQYF
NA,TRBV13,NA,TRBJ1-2,TGTGCCAGCAGCTTATCCCAATTTGGCTACACCTTC,CASSLSQFGYTF
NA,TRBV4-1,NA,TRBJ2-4,TGCGCCAGCAGCCAGCTAACAACAGGCCGGCTAGCCAAAAACATTCAGTACTTC,CASSQLTTGRLAKNIQYF
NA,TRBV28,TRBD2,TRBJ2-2,TGTGCCAGCAGTCCCTTGACTAGCCCCACCGGGGAGCTGTTTTTT,CASSPLTSPTGELFF
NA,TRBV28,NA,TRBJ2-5,TGTGCCAGCAGTGACAGGGGACTACAAGAGACCCAGTACTTC,CASSDRGLQETQYF
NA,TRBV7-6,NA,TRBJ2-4,TGTGCCAGCACCAAGAGGCGGAGAAACATTCAGTACTTC,CASTKRRRNIQYF
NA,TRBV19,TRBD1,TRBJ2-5,TGTGCCAGTAGTACTGGACAGGGGGCAGAGACCCAGTACTTC,CASSTGQGAETQYF
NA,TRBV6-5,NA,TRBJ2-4,TGTGCCAGCATTAGTCGGGGAAACATTCAGTACTTC,CASISRGNIQYF
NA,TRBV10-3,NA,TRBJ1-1,TGTGCCCACAGGGCAGGGGATGAAGCTTTCTTT,CAHRAGDEAFF
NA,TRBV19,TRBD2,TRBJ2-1,TGTGCCAGTAGTTTAAGTAGCGGGAGGGCCCAACAGTTCTTC,CASSLSSGRAQQFF
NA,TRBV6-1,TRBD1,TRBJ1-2,TGTGCCAGCGGCCGATTCGACAGGGCCTATGGCTACACCTTC,CASGRFDRAYGYTF
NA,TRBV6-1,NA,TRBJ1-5,TGTGCCAGCACGGCGGGGCCCAATCAGCCCCAGCATTTT,CASTAGPNQPQHF
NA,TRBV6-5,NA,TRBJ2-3,TGTGCCAGCGGTGCTGACAGGTCCATCACAGATACGCAGTATTTT,CASGADRSITDTQYF
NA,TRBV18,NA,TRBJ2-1,TGTGCCAGCTCACCCGGGGGAGTAGGTGAGCAGTTCTTC,CASSPGGVGEQFF
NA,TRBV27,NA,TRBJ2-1,TGTGCCAGCAGTTTCGCGGCTTCCTACAATGAGCAGTTCTTC,CASSFAASYNEQFF
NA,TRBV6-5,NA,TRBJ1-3,TGTGCCAGCGCTAGGTGGGGCCCTGGAAACACCATATATTTT,CASARWGPGNTIYF
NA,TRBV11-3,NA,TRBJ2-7,TGTGCCAGCAGCTTAGGTCGTAACGAGCAGTACTTC,CASSLGRNEQYF
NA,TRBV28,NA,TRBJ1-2,TGTGCCAGCAGTTCGCCCCAGGGGATCTATGGCTACACCTTC,CASSSPQGIYGYTF
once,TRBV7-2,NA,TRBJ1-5,TGTGCCAGCAGCTTGCCCAGAAATGATCAGCCCCAGCATTTT,CASSLPRNDQPQHF
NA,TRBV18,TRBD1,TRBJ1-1,TGTGCCAGCTCACCACCGAAGGGACAGGGGGCGACTGAAGCTTTCTTT,CASSPPKGQGATEAFF
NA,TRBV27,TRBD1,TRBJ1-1,TGTGCCAGCAGATCGGGACAGGGGCAGACTGAAGCTTTCTTT,CASRSGQGQTEAFF
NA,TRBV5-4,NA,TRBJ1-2,TGTGCCAGCAGCTTGGAGCCCAACTATGGCTACACCTTC,CASSLEPNYGYTF
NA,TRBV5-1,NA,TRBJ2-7,TGCGCCAGCAGCTTCAGGACAGAGACCTACGAGCAGTACTTC,CASSFRTETYEQYF
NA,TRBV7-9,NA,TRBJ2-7,TGTGCCAGCAGCTTCGGATCAGGGGGGCCCTACGAGCAGTACTTC,CASSFGSGGPYEQYF
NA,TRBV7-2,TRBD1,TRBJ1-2,TGTGCCAGCAGCTTTATCGACAGGGAGTTCCGAGGCTACACCTTC,CASSFIDREFRGYTF
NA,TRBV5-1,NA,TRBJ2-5,TGCGCCAGCAGCTTGGCCAAGGACGGGGAAGAGACCCAGTACTTC,CASSLAKDGEETQYF
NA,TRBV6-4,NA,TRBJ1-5,TGTGCCAGCAGTGCCGGGGGGTCGGGCAATCAGCCCCAGCATTTT,CASSAGGSGNQPQHF
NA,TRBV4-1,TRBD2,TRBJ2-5,TGCGCCAGCAGCCGACCGACTAGCGGGAGAAATGAGACCCAGTACTTC,CASSRPTSGRNETQYF
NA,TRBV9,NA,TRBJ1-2,TGTGCCAGCAGTGTCGACGGGGCTAACTATGGCTACACCTTC,CASSVDGANYGYTF
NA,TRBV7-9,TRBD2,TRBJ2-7,TGTGCCAGCAGCTTATCTTCTACAGCGGGAGCCTCCTACGAGCAGTACTTC,CASSLSSTAGASYEQYF
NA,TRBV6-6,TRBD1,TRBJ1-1,TGTGCCAGCAGCCACCGGGACAGGTCTAACACTGAAGCTTTCTTT,CASSHRDRSNTEAFF
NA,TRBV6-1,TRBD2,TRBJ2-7,TGTGCCAGCAGTGAACTAGCGGGGATCTCCTACGAGCAGTACTTC,CASSELAGISYEQYF
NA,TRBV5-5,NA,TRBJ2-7,TGTGCCAGCAGCTTGGCCCCGGGGTCCTACGAGCAGTACTTC,CASSLAPGSYEQYF
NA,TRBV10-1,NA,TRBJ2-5,TGCGCCAGCAGTGAATCAGACAGCCAAGAGACCCAGTACTTC,CASSESDSQETQYF
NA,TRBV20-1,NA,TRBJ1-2,TGCAGTGCTCCTGTTGACTATGGCTACACCTTC,CSAPVDYGYTF